This is a list of T cell receptor beta chains from one sample in a study of T cells in narcolepsy. Sequencing used immunoSEQ multiplex PCR; TCRdb keeps in-frame clones, though not all of them. The sample has 6,500 to 10,000 clones; over 60% are singletons. The sample consisted of CD45RA- memory CD8+ T cells from PBMCs. These receptors were taken from a human donor with narcolepsy. Each CDR3 is given with its conserved first and last residue. The order of the fields is V gene, J gene, CDR3 protein.

>TRBV9|TRBJ2-2
CASSVPGGAPDTGELFF
>TRBV6-1|TRBJ2-1
CASSEARLGTFPREQFF
>TRBV11-2|TRBJ2-4
CASSLGGRGYIQYF
>TRBV5-4|TRBJ2-2
CASSSGTGRNTGELFF
>TRBV7-6|TRBJ2-3
CASSLEGTDTQYF
>TRBV4-2|TRBJ2-3
CASSQDLGTDTQYF
>TRBV11-2|TRBJ1-2
CASSSGANYGYTF
>TRBV7-4|TRBJ1-4
CASSLAGIGGEKLFF
>TRBV29-1|TRBJ2-2
CSVEGNTGELFF
>TRBV13|TRBJ2-7
CPSSSRGIGGPNSYEQYF
>TRBV7-8|TRBJ2-3
CASSLAGSSTDTQYF
>TRBV6-1|TRBJ2-1
CASKPPGTSYNEQFF
>TRBV4-3|TRBJ2-3
CASSQDLAGGTDTQYF
>TRBV19|TRBJ2-2
CASSRDRGAGELFF
>TRBV19|TRBJ2-4
CASSISVGKLAKNIQYF
>TRBV30|TRBJ1-1
CAWSPGVGEAFF
>TRBV9|TRBJ2-5
CASGPSWGWETQYF
>TRBV30|TRBJ1-2
CAWELGTNYGYTF
>TRBV7-9|TRBJ2-3
CASSLVQDVTDTQYF
>TRBV9|TRBJ1-4
CASSDPGQGAFNEKLFF
>TRBV4-1|TRBJ2-7
CASSQDPGQTLTYEQYF
>TRBV7-9|TRBJ2-7
CASSPVAGQPGDSYEQYF
>TRBV27|TRBJ2-7
CASTSVDRVYEQYF
>TRBV12-5|TRBJ2-5
CASERGTDQETQYF
>TRBV6-4|TRBJ2-1
CASSETRNNEQFF
>TRBV4-3|TRBJ2-7
CASSRDYGTGGHEQYF
>TRBV19|TRBJ1-1
CASSPPGQPYTEAFF
>TRBV6-4|TRBJ2-3
CASSDRGGTDTQYF
>TRBV7-9|TRBJ1-5
CASSLVNRGQYNQPQHF
>TRBV10-3|TRBJ2-7
CAISESLYEQYF
>TRBV6-1|TRBJ1-1
CASIGGGPEAFF
>TRBV19|TRBJ2-1
CASRTSGGQAHNEQFF
>TRBV19|TRBJ1-1
CASLSRGLGARTEAFF
>TRBV7-2|NA
CASSLGTGYEQYF
>TRBV4-3|TRBJ2-3
CASSQSMDLTDTQYF
>TRBV11-3|TRBJ2-1
CASSPTTAAYNEQFF
>TRBV4-1|TRBJ2-7
CASSQDRDRPSYEQYF